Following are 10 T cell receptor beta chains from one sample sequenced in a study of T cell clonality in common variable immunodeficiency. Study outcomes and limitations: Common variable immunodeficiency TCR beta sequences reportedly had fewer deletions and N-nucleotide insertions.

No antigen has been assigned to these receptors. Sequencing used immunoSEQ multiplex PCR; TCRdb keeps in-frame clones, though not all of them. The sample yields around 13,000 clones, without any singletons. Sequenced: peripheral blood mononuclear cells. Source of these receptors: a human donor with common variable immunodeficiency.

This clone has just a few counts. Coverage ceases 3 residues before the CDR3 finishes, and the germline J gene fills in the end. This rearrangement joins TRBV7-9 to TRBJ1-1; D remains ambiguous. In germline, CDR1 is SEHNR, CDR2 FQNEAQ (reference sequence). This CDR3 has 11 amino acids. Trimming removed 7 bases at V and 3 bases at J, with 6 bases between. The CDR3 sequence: CASIRDTEAFF. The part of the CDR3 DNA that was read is TGTGCCAGCATACGGGACACTGAA.

The sequenced CDR3 bases are TGTGCCAGCAGCTTATTAGGGGGGGAG. Residues: CASSLLGGE. The whole CDR3 sequence reads CASSLLGGELFF. The chain is built from TRBV7-2 and TRBJ2-2; no reliable D call. The read is 3 residues too short to cover the CDR3 end, so that end is filled in from the germline J gene. The CDR3 spans 12 residues. The V and J ends lost 2 bases and 8 bases respectively, with 6 bases between them. Germline CDR1 is SGHTA and CDR2 is FQGNSA. The whole variable domain, filled in from reference TRBV7-2 and TRBJ2-2, reads GAGVSQSPSNKVTEKGKDVELRCDPISGHTALYWYRQSLGQGLEFLIYFQGNSAPDKSGLPSDRFSAERTGGSVSTLTIQRTQQEDSAVYLCASSLLGGELFFGEGSRLTVL.

The sequenced CDR3 bases are TGTGCCTGGAGTCGAGGGGGCGGGCAGCCC. It specifies CAWSRGGGQP. The full CDR3 protein is CAWSRGGGQPQHF. The chain combines TRBV30 with TRBJ1-5, with 7 bases aligning to TRBD1. The read terminates 3 residues ahead of where the CDR3 ends, so the germline J gene completes it. Germline CDR1 reads GTSNPN; CDR2 reads SVGIG (reference sequence). Trimming at V came to 2 bases and at J to 7 bases, leaving 5 bases not matched to a gene. The CDR3 contains 13 residues.

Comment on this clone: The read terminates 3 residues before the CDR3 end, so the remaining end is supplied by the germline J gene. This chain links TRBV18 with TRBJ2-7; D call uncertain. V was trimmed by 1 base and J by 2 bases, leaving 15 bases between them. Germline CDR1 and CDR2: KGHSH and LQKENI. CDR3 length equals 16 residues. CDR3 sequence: CASSPQEGFVAYEQYF. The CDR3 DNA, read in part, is TGTGCCAGCTCACCACAGGAAGGGTTTGTCGCCTACGAG.

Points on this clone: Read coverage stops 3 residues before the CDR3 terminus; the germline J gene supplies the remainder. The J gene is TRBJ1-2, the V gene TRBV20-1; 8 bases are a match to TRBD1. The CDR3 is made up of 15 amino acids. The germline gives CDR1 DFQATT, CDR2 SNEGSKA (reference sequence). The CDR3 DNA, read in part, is TGCAGTGCTAGTTGGCAGGGGGCGAGGTTGGGAGGC. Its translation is CSASWQGARLGG. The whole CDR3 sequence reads CSASWQGARLGGYTF.

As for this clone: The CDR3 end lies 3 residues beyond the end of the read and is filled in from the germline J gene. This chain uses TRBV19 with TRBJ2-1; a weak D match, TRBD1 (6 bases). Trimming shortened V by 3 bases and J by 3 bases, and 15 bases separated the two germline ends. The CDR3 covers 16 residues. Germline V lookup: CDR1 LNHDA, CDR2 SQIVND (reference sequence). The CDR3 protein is CASSMSRRGGYNEQFF. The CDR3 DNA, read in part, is TGTGCCAGTAGTATGAGTAGGCGAGGGGGCTACAATGAG.

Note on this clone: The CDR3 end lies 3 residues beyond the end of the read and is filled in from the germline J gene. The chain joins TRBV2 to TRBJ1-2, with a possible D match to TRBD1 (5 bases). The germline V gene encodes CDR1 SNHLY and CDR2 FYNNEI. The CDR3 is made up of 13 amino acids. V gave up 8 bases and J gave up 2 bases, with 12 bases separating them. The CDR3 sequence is CASQLRQNYGYTF. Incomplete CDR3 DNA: TGTGCCAGCCAACTTAGACAGAACTATGGC.

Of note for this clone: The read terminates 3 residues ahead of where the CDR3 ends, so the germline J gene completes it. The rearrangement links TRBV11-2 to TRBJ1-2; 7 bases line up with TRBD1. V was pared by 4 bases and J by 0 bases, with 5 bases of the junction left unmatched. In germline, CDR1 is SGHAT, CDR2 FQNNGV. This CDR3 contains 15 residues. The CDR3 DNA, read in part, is TGTGCCAGCAGCTACACAGGGGACCCTAACTATGGC. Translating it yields CASSYTGDPNYG. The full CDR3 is CASSYTGDPNYGYTF.

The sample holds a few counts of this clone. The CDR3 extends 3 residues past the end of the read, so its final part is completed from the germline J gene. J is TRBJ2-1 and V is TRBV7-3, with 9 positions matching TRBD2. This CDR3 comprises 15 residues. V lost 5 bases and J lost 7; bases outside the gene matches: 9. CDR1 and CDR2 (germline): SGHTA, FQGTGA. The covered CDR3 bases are TGTGCCAGCAGCGTCCGGCGGGGGGGCTGGAATGAG. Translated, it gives CASSVRRGGWNE. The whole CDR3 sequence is CASSVRRGGWNEQFF.

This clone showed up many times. The sequenced part of the CDR3 DNA is TGTGCCAGCAGGGTGGCGGGGTAT. This translates into CASRVAGY. The complete CDR3 sequence is CASRVAGYQYF. The V and J genes are TRBV2 and TRBJ2-4, with D maybe TRBD2 (6 bases). The CDR3 end falls 3 residues outside the read, so it is completed with the germline J gene. Germline CDR1 reads SNHLY; CDR2 reads FYNNEI. The length of the CDR3 is 11 residues.